The 15 T cell receptor beta chains in this list originate from one sample, sequenced in a study of OX40 agonist ivuxolimab in advanced cancers. This table comes from immunoSEQ multiplex PCR, and its TCRdb copy is limited to in-frame clones, with some not included. The repertoire holds around 60,000 clones, with nearly 95% as singletons. The sample in question was CD4+ or CD8+ T cells sorted from blood, obtained in a trial of the OX40 agonist ivuxolimab. The receptor source for this set is an adult with an advanced solid tumor such as melanoma, head and neck, liver or kidney cancer.

On this clone itself: The junction departs from germline at one end; a sequencing error may be responsible. This chain links TRBV7-7 with TRBJ2-1, with D possibly matching TRBD2 (6 bases). This CDR3 comprises 16 residues. CDR1 and CDR2 (germline): SSHAT, FNYEAQ (reference sequence). The CDR3 DNA follows: TGTGCTAGCAGCTTAAGGTGGAGGGAACCAAACAATGAGCAGTTCTTC. Translating it yields CASSLRWREPNNEQFF. The full variable domain, in which reference TRBV7-7 and TRBJ2-1 provide the parts outside the CDR3, is GAGVSQSPRYKVTKRGQDVTLRCDPISSHATLYWYQQALGQGPEFLTYFNYEAQPDKSGLPSDRFSAERPEGSISTLTIQRTEQRDSAMYRCASSLRWREPNNEQFFGPGTRLTVL.

The chain links TRBV6-5 to TRBJ2-7; the D gene could be TRBD1 or TRBD2 (5 bases each). The CDR3 length is 16 residues. The germline gives CDR1 MNHEY, CDR2 SVGAGI. The germline V and J ends were trimmed by 0 bases and 7 bases, with 19 bases remaining between them. The CDR3 nucleotides read TGTGCCAGCAGTTACTCGATTTTGGGGCCGAGCGGAGAGCAGTACTTC. Translating it yields CASSYSILGPSGEQYF.

This chain uses TRBV2 with TRBJ2-7; 11 bases line up with TRBD2. CDR3 length: 14 residues. V was clipped by 2 bases and J by 4 bases; unmatched bases: 1. Germline lookup yields CDR1 SNHLY and CDR2 FYNNEI. In nucleotides, the CDR3 is TGTGCCAGCAGTGAATCTAGCGGGAGGTACGAGCAGTACTTC. Translating it yields CASSESSGRYEQYF.

V gene TRBV9 combines with J gene TRBJ1-5; D may be TRBD1 (6 bases). V was clipped by 3 bases and J by 4 bases, with 17 bases between them. The CDR3 consists of 16 residues. Germline CDR1 reads SGDLS; CDR2 reads YYNGEE. For the CDR3, the DNA is TGTGCCAGCAGCGCATCGACAGGCGGTTGGAATCAGCCCCAGCATTTT. Translating gives CASSASTGGWNQPQHF.

This rearrangement joins TRBV10-3 to TRBJ2-3; perhaps TRBD2 as D (6 bases). V lost 0 bases, J lost 2 bases, and 12 bases lay in between. This CDR3 region has 16 residues. Germline V CDR1 and CDR2: ENHRY, SYGVKD. The chain's CDR3 is CAISESGGPSTDTQYF. In DNA form, the CDR3 reads TGTGCCATCAGTGAGTCCGGGGGACCATCCACAGATACGCAGTATTTT.

This rearrangement joins TRBV19 to TRBJ2-1, with TRBD2 matching 14 bases. In germline, CDR1 is LNHDA, CDR2 SQIVND (reference sequence). CDR3 length: 20 amino acids. V was pared by 4 bases and J by 0 bases, with 11 bases of the junction left unmatched. The DNA of the CDR3 is TGTGCCAGTAGTACGCTTCCGGGACTAGCGGGAGCGATCTCCTACAATGAGCAGTTCTTC. Translating gives CASSTLPGLAGAISYNEQFF.

The genes are TRBV25-1 and TRBJ2-7; 10 positions match TRBD2. With 5 bases clipped from V and 6 bases from J, the junction kept 4 bases outside the gene matches. Per the germline V gene, CDR1 is MGHDK and CDR2 is SYGVNS. The CDR3 totals 13 residues. The CDR3 here is CASSSGRAAEQYF. Written as DNA, the CDR3 is TGTGCCAGCAGTAGCGGGAGGGCCGCCGAGCAGTACTTC.

The chain couples TRBV7-9 to TRBJ2-7; D is undetermined. This CDR3 region has 12 residues. The germline gives CDR1 SEHNR, CDR2 FQNEAQ (reference sequence). V was pared by 6 bases and J by 5 bases, with 11 bases between. CDR3 loop: CASSERSHEQYF. In DNA, the CDR3 is TGTGCCAGCAGTGAACGGAGCCACGAGCAGTACTTC.

This clone was seen just once. The chain combines TRBV29-1 with TRBJ2-2, with a weak D call TRBD1 (5 bases). The CDR3 has 11 amino acids. Germline-derived CDR1 and CDR2 are SQVTM and ANQGSEA. V was cut by 6 bases and J by 9 bases, with 11 bases left in between. The CDR3 protein is CSVRSGRELFF. CDR3 coding DNA: TGCAGCGTCCGCTCAGGGCGGGAGCTGTTTTTT.

This clone has ten or more counts. This chain uses TRBV2 with TRBJ2-1; 9 nucleotides match TRBD2. The trim removed 5 bases at V and 4 bases at J, leaving 6 bases unmatched. Germline V gene data show CDR1 as SNHLY and CDR2 as FYNNEI. This CDR3 region has 15 residues. The CDR3 sequence: CASSILAGDYNEQFF. The CDR3 DNA follows: TGTGCCAGCAGTATATTAGCGGGGGATTACAATGAGCAGTTCTTC.

The chain has TRBV6-5 and TRBJ2-2, with TRBD1 identical over 8 bases. Per the germline V gene, CDR1 is MNHEY and CDR2 is SVGAGI. This CDR3 contains 15 residues. With 4 bases clipped from V and 4 bases from J, the junction kept 5 bases outside the gene matches. The CDR3 protein is CASSSRTGPTGELFF. As DNA, the CDR3 is TGTGCCAGCAGTTCCCGGACAGGGCCCACCGGGGAGCTGTTTTTT.

The CDR3 DNA is TGTGCCAGCAGTTACTCAGAGGTGTGGGGAGTGGGCGAGCAGTACTTC. Translating it yields CASSYSEVWGVGEQYF. V is TRBV6-6 and J is TRBJ2-7, with TRBD2 as a possible D gene (5 bases). The germline V and J ends were trimmed by 0 bases and 6 bases, with 18 bases remaining between them. This CDR3 is 16 amino acids long. The germline gives CDR1 MNHNY, CDR2 SVGAGI (reference sequence).

This chain joins TRBV7-9 and TRBJ1-5; D might be TRBD1 (5 bases). V was cut by 6 bases and J by 4 bases, with 10 bases left in between. CDR1 and CDR2 (germline): SEHNR, FQNEAQ (reference sequence). The CDR3 has 13 amino acids. CDR3 amino acids: CASRGLGNQPQHF. The DNA of the CDR3 is TGTGCCAGCAGGGGGCTCGGAAATCAGCCCCAGCATTTT.

The CDR3 spells CASSVAGTDTQYF. The CDR3 DNA reads TGCGCCAGCAGTGTGGCGGGCACAGATACGCAGTATTTT. This chain links TRBV10-1 with TRBJ2-3; no clear D. V lost 4 bases to trimming and J lost 1 base, with 6 bases between them. Germline-derived CDR1 and CDR2 are WNHNN and SYGVQD (reference sequence). This CDR3 has 13 amino acids.

The V gene is TRBV9, the J gene TRBJ2-1, with D perhaps matching TRBD1 (6 bases). Germline assignment: CDR1 SGDLS and CDR2 YYNGEE. The CDR3 runs to 14 residues. V was cut by 5 bases and J by 8 bases, with 17 bases left in between. The CDR3 DNA follows: TGTGCCAGCAGTGAAGGGGACAAACGACATGAGCAGTTCTTC. As protein: CASSEGDKRHEQFF.